The rows below give T cell receptor beta chains drawn from one sample of a study of beta chain features in type 1 diabetes. The table came from immunoSEQ multiplex PCR; TCRdb's copy has only in-frame clones and leaves some out. The sample yields fewer than 300,000 clones, 11% seen once. Sequences were obtained from naive CD4+ T cells from blood. The receptors stem from a man aged 25-40 years with type 1 diabetes. CDR3s include the opening cysteine and the closing phenylalanine or tryptophan. Fields, in order: CDR3 DNA, CDR3 protein, clone size, D gene, J gene, V gene. A D gene is named only where the DNA matches it firmly. Size is stated for part of the rows, as once, few or many counts, or as a class when the clone is expanded.

DNA: TGCAGCGTCGCGGGGGGTCTGGGGGACTATGGCTACACCTTC
CDR3: CSVAGGLGDYGYTF
size: .
D: .
J: TRBJ1-2
V: TRBV29-1

DNA: TGTGCCAGTAGTACCGCGGGAGGGGTTAATTCACCCCTCCACTTT
CDR3: CASSTAGGVNSPLHF
size: few
D: .
J: TRBJ1-6
V: TRBV19

DNA: TGCGCCAGGTCTACGGGCCGGGACACCGAATCTTCAAACGTTCAGCCCCAGCATTTT
CDR3: CARSTGRDTESSNVQPQHF
size: .
D: .
J: TRBJ1-5
V: TRBV5-1

DNA: TGTGCCAGCTCGACGGGACTTCTCTCCTACGAGCAGTACTTC
CDR3: CASSTGLLSYEQYF
size: few
D: .
J: TRBJ2-7
V: TRBV6-5

DNA: TGTGCCAGCAGTTCCTACGGACAGGGGGGACAGCCCCAGCATTTT
CDR3: CASSSYGQGGQPQHF
size: few
D: TRBD1
J: TRBJ1-5
V: TRBV27

DNA: TGTGCCAGCAGCTACACCGGGACAGGGGAAGGAAATGAGCAGTTCTTC
CDR3: CASSYTGTGEGNEQFF
size: few
D: TRBD1
J: TRBJ2-1
V: TRBV7-3

DNA: TGTGCCAGCGGACGGGGTCCCTACGAGCAGTACTTC
CDR3: CASGRGPYEQYF
size: .
D: .
J: TRBJ2-7
V: TRBV5-6

DNA: TGTGCCAGCAGTCATAGCGGGGGGGGCACAGATACGCAGTATTTT
CDR3: CASSHSGGGTDTQYF
size: few
D: TRBD2
J: TRBJ2-3
V: TRBV27

DNA: TGTGCCAGCAATAGCGCGGGGGCCCGCACAGATACGCAGTATTTT
CDR3: CASNSAGARTDTQYF
size: few
D: .
J: TRBJ2-3
V: TRBV28

DNA: TGTGCCAGCTCACTTGGGACAGGGGAGTTCTACGAGCAGTACTTC
CDR3: CASSLGTGEFYEQYF
size: few
D: TRBD1
J: TRBJ2-7
V: TRBV18